Listed below are T cell receptor beta chains from one sample, sequenced in a study of identical twins. TCRdb recomputed calls from the 5' RACE reads with MiXCR, one row per CDR3 protein. This sample has some 560,000 distinct CDR3 sequences, with roughly 9.9% found just once. This same sample was also part of a study on yellow fever vaccine responses in identical twins.

Sequences were obtained from PBMCs. All receptors derive from a woman younger than 35 in good health. The CDR3 runs from the conserved cysteine through the conserved F or W. Each record gives: V gene, CDR3 protein.

TRBV4-1 | CASSRMGLGVRETQYF
TRBV7-9 | CASSLAKGTDTQYF
TRBV3-1 | CASSQGVGSYNSPLHF
TRBV6-5 | CASSYKSGGETQSYGYTF
TRBV3-1 | CASSQGIAGGRQETQYF
TRBV12-3/TRBV12-4 | CASRGGRTRETQYF
TRBV7-9 | CASSPGLAGLAQYF
TRBV11-2 | CASSSSRGYTF
TRBV18 | CASSPPSLDRTDGEETQYF
TRBV6-2/TRBV6-3 | CASSYIPTETVYSNQPQHF
TRBV3-1 | CASRDSLSTDTQYF
TRBV5-1 | CASSAEAGELFF
TRBV5-1 | CASSTNLESTDTQYF
TRBV29-1 | CSVEVEVAYEQYF
TRBV9 | CASSGIAEPPGNTIYF
TRBV10-3 | CAISVSGGINQPQHF
TRBV6-1 | CASDSNRRDIPYEQYF
TRBV12-3/TRBV12-4 | CASSLLQGDEKLFF
TRBV11-2 | CASSLVGTGTTSYNEQFF
TRBV5-1 | CASSLEGTANTGELFF
TRBV18 | CASSPNGGNTGELFF
TRBV20-1 | CSAIGQGVTGELFF
TRBV6-2/TRBV6-3 | CASSGTDYDTQYF
TRBV9 | CASSFRTGVINEQFF
TRBV15 | CATSGWIGGEETQYF
TRBV27 | CASRSVGYGYTF